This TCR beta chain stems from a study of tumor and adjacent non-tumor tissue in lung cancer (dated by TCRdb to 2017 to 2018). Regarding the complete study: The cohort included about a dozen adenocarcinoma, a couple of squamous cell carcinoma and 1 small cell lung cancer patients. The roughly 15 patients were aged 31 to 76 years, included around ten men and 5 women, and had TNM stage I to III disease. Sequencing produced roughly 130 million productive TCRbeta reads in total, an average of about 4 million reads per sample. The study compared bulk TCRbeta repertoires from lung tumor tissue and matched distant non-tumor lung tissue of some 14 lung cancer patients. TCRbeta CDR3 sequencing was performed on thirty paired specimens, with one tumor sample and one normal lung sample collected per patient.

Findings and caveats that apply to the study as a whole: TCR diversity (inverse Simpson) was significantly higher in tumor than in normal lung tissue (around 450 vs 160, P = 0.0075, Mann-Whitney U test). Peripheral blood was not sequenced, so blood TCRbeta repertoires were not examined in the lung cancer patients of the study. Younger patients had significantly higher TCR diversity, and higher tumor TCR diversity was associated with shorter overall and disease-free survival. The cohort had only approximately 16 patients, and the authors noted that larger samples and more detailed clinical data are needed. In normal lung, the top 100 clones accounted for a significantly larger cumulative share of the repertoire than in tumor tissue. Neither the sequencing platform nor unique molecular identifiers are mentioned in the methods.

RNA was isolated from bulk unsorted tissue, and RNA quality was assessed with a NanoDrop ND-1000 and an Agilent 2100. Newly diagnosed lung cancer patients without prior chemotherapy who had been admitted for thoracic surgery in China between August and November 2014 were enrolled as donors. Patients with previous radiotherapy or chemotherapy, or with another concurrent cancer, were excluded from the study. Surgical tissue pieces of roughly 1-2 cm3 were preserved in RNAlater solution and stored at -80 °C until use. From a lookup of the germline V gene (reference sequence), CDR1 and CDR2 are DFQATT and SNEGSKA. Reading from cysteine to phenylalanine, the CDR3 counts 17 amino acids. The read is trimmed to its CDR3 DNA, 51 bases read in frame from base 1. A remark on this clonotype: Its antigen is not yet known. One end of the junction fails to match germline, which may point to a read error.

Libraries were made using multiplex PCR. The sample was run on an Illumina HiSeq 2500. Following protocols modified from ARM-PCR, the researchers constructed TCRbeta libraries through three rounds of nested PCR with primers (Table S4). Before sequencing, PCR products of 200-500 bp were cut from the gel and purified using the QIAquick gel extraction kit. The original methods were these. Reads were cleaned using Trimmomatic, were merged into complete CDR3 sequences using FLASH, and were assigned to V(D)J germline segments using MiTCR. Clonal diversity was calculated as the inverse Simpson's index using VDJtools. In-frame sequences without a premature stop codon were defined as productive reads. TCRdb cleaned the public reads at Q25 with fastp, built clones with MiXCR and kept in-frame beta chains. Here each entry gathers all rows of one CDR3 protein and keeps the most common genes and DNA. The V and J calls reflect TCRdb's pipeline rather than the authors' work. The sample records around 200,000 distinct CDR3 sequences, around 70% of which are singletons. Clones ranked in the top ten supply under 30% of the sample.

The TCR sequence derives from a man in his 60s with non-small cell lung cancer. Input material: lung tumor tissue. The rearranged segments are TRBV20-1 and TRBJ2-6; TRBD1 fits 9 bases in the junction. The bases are TGCAGTGCTAGCCCGGGACAGGGTATCTCTGGGGTCAACGTCCTGACTTTC. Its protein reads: CSASPGQGISGVNVLTF.